The next 27 T cell receptor beta chains were all read from a single sample in a study of CD8 T cells in ankylosing spondylitis. Study findings and constraints: Within ankylosing spondylitis blood, a TCR beta motif made up of eight or nine highly homologous variants appeared to be characteristic.

TCRdb recomputed calls from the 5' RACE reads with MiXCR, one row per CDR3 protein. The sample holds more than 400,000 distinct CDR3 sequences, roughly 5% seen once. Their antigens are not known. The sample consisted of blood, either unsorted or a sorted T cell fraction (not recorded which). The receptors stem from a male donor with ankylosing spondylitis.

The sample holds many counts of this clonotype. This chain links TRBV10-2 with TRBJ1-3, with D hard to call. CDR3 size: 13 residues. V was shortened by 7 bases and J by 0 bases, with 7 bases between the two germline ends. Germline lookup yields CDR1 WSHSY and CDR2 SAAADI. The DNA of the CDR3 is TGCGCCAGCACCTGGGACTCTGGAAACACCATATATTTT. Encoded protein: CASTWDSGNTIYF.

This clonotype was seen at least ten times. V is TRBV20-1 and J is TRBJ1-1; D gene ambiguous. V lost 3 bases to trimming and J lost 3 bases, with 14 bases between them. The germline V gene has CDR1 DFQATT and CDR2 SNEGSKA (reference sequence). The CDR3 has 14 amino acids. This chain's CDR3 is CSARHPKGDTEAFF. Here the CDR3 DNA reads TGCAGTGCTAGGCACCCCAAGGGCGACACTGAAGCTTTCTTT.

The rearrangement uses TRBV7-8 and TRBJ1-1, with D uncertain. CDR3 length equals 17 residues. Per the germline V gene, CDR1 is SGHVS and CDR2 is FQNEAQ. Trimming stripped 0 bases from V and 1 base from J, with 15 bases between. CDR3 sequence (DNA): TGTGCCAGCAGCTTAGCGTCCCGGCGGGTCGGGAACACTGAAGCTTTCTTT. It is translated as CASSLASRRVGNTEAFF.

This clonotype was seen many times. The chain combines TRBV27 with TRBJ2-7; D possibly uses TRBD1 or TRBD2 (5 bases each). The CDR3 runs 13 residues. Deletions cut 4 bases from V and 3 bases from J, with 10 bases between. Per germline, CDR1 MNHEY and CDR2 SMNVEV (reference sequence). CDR3 sequence: CASSYRDRYEQYF. CDR3 nucleotides: TGTGCCAGCAGTTATCGGGACCGCTACGAGCAGTACTTC.

At least ten counts were recorded for this clonotype. The chain employs TRBV5-1 and TRBJ2-1; the match to TRBD1 covers 8 bases. The J segment lost 6 bases and the V segment lost 3 bases, leaving 8 bases of the junction unmatched. Germline V gives CDR1 SGHRS, CDR2 YFSETQ. The CDR3 covers 15 residues. The CDR3 loop is CASSSRTGLSNEQFF. CDR3 bases: TGCGCCAGCAGCTCACGGACAGGGCTGAGCAATGAGCAGTTCTTC.

This clonotype occurred many times. This chain uses TRBV20-1 with TRBJ2-7; D is perhaps TRBD2 (5 bases). V shed 2 bases and J shed 3 bases, with 11 bases lying between them. This CDR3 is 13 amino acids long. CDR1 is DFQATT and CDR2 is SNEGSKA in the germline V gene (reference sequence). The CDR3 region is CSARKPRDYEQYF. The CDR3 DNA sequence: TGCAGTGCTAGAAAGCCGAGGGACTACGAGCAGTACTTC.

This clonotype appeared many times. The chain recombines TRBV29-1 with TRBJ2-7; 13 bases line up with TRBD2. CDR3 length: 14 amino acids. Germline lookup yields CDR1 SQVTM and CDR2 ANQGSEA. With V trimmed by 6 bases and J by 7 bases, 9 bases remained unmatched. The CDR3 reads CSVWTSGGSTEQYF. The CDR3, as DNA: TGCAGCGTCTGGACTAGCGGGGGTTCTACGGAGCAGTACTTC.

The J gene is TRBJ1-5, the V gene TRBV21-1; TRBD1 is the table's D call and was not checked against the DNA. TRBV21-1 is deemed a pseudogene. This CDR3 has 13 amino acids. CDR3 DNA: TGTGCCAGCAGCAATGGGGGGGATCAGCCCCAGCATTTT. Amino acid sequence: CASSNGGDQPQHF.

The chain combines TRBV2 with TRBJ2-3; perhaps TRBD2 as D (6 bases). CDR1 and CDR2 (germline): SNHLY, FYNNEI. V was clipped by 7 bases and J by 0 bases, with 11 bases between them. The CDR3 length is 14 residues. The CDR3 DNA is TGTGCCAGCAACCCTAGCGCTAGCACAGATACGCAGTATTTT. Its protein is CASNPSASTDTQYF.

At least ten counts were recorded for this clonotype. The chain has TRBV29-1 and TRBJ2-5; D is perhaps TRBD1 (6 bases). This CDR3 has 11 amino acids. The germline gives CDR1 SQVTM, CDR2 ANQGSEA. Trimming left V 8 bases short and J 3 bases short, with 10 bases between. In nucleotides, the CDR3 is TGCAGCTTGCGGACAGAAGAGACCCAGTACTTC. This codes for CSLRTEETQYF.

This clonotype was counted many times. The DNA of the CDR3 is TGTGCCACCAGCAGAGATCGGGGGCCCCTCAATGAGCAGTTCTTC. It encodes CATSRDRGPLNEQFF. V gene TRBV15 combines with J gene TRBJ2-1; either TRBD1 or TRBD2 may fit D (6 bases each). Per the germline V gene, CDR1 is LNHNV and CDR2 is YYDKDF (reference sequence). This CDR3 contains 15 residues. Trimming left V 0 bases short and J 6 bases short, with 12 bases between.

This clonotype showed up many times. This chain uses TRBV27 with TRBJ1-4; 7 nucleotides agree with TRBD1. Germline V gives CDR1 MNHEY, CDR2 SMNVEV (reference sequence). Losses at the gene ends were 5 bases for V and 8 bases for J; bases not matched to a gene: 14. The CDR3 has 16 amino acids. CDR3 nucleotides: TGTGCCAGCAGTCCCGATTGGGACAGCTTAGGCGAAAAACTGTTTTTT. It encodes CASSPDWDSLGEKLFF.

This clonotype was recorded many times. This sequence joins TRBV11-1 and TRBJ2-5; 7 positions match TRBD1. The CDR3 is made up of 14 amino acids. V shed 0 bases and J 4 bases; nucleotides not matched to a gene: 2. Germline CDR1 and CDR2: SGHAT and FQDESV (reference sequence). This CDR3 is CASSLAPGGETQYF. The CDR3 DNA is TGTGCCAGCAGCTTAGCGCCAGGGGGAGAGACCCAGTACTTC. Filled out from reference TRBV11-1 and TRBJ2-5, the complete variable domain reads EAEVAQSPRYKITEKSQAVAFWCDPISGHATLYWYRQILGQGPELLVQFQDESVVDDSQLPKDRFSAERLKGVDSTLKIQPAELGDSAMYLCASSLAPGGETQYFGPGTRLLVL.

In this sample, this clonotype turned up many times. This sequence joins TRBV7-8 and TRBJ2-3; D is undetermined. Germline V gives CDR1 SGHVS, CDR2 FQNEAQ. The CDR3 totals 12 residues. The V and J ends lost 4 bases and 4 bases respectively, with 6 bases between them. The CDR3 DNA reads TGTGCCAGCAGCTCGGGTTCAGATACGCAGTATTTT. Translated: CASSSGSDTQYF.

In this sample, this clonotype turned up many times. The chain couples TRBV12-3 or TRBV12-4 to TRBJ2-7; 7 positions match TRBD1. The J segment lost 4 bases and the V segment lost 5 bases, leaving 8 bases of the junction unmatched. There are 14 residues in the CDR3. The CDR3 nucleotides read TGTGCCAGCAGTATCCGGGACAGAGCTTACGAGCAGTACTTC. This sequence encodes CASSIRDRAYEQYF.

This clonotype was seen many times. This chain joins TRBV4-3 and TRBJ2-7; D is ambiguous. Germline assignment: CDR1 LGHNA and CDR2 YSLEER. CDR3 length: 16 residues. Trimming shortened V by 2 bases and J by 0 bases, and 14 bases separated the two germline ends. CDR3 residues: CASSQKWETPSYEQYF. CDR3 nucleotides: TGCGCCAGCAGCCAAAAGTGGGAAACGCCCTCCTACGAGCAGTACTTC.

This clonotype appeared many times. V gene TRBV12-3 or TRBV12-4 combines with J gene TRBJ2-7; D not resolved. This CDR3 is 13 amino acids long. V lost 2 bases and J lost 4, with 9 bases in between. In nucleotides, the CDR3 is TGTGCCAGCAGTTTATTAGAGGCTTACGAGCAGTACTTC. This translates into CASSLLEAYEQYF.

The chain joins TRBV18 to TRBJ1-5; no reliable D call. V was shortened by 5 bases and J by 0 bases, with 11 bases between the two germline ends. The germline V gene encodes CDR1 KGHSH and CDR2 LQKENI. The CDR3 consists of 15 residues. Written as DNA, the CDR3 is TGTGCCAGCTCATGGATTGGGGATAGCAATCAGCCCCAGCATTTT. Protein: CASSWIGDSNQPQHF.

This clonotype was observed many times. The DNA for the CDR3 is TGTGCCAGCAGTTATGAGGGAGAGGAGATTGAAGCTTTCTTT. It yields the protein CASSYEGEEIEAFF. The rearrangement joins TRBV6-2 or TRBV6-3 to TRBJ1-1; D not resolved. Trimming took off 3 bases at V and 7 bases at J, with 15 bases between the two ends. The germline CDR1 and CDR2 sequences are MNHEY and SVGEGT. The CDR3 length is 14 residues.

This clonotype was observed at least ten times. The chain joins TRBV4-2 to TRBJ2-3; TRBD2 aligns across 9 bases. The junction had 10 bases not matched to a gene; V was cut back by 6 bases and J by 3 bases. CDR1 and CDR2 from the germline V gene are LGHNA and YNFKEQ. The length of the CDR3 is 16 residues. CDR3 region: CASSGAPGLATDTQYF. CDR3 DNA sequence: TGTGCCAGCAGTGGAGCTCCGGGACTAGCAACAGATACGCAGTATTTT.

A word on this clonotype: This may arise from a read error, as a much more abundant clone is one base away. The chain has TRBV7-8 and TRBJ1-1, with D possibly TRBD1 on 5 matching bases. The CDR3 extends over 14 amino acids. The germline V gene encodes CDR1 SGHVS and CDR2 FQNEAQ. CDR3 sequence reads: CARSLTGGYTEAFF. In DNA form, the CDR3 reads TGTGCCAGGAGCTTAACAGGAGGTTACACTGAAGCTTTCTTT.

This clonotype appeared many times. V usage is TRBV10-3 and J usage is TRBJ2-1; TRBD2 agrees at 9 bases. V lost 0 bases and J lost 7; bases outside the gene matches: 10. The germline CDR1 and CDR2 sequences are ENHRY and SYGVKD. This CDR3 contains 17 residues. The chain's CDR3 is CAISESAGLATYNEQFF. In DNA form, the CDR3 reads TGTGCCATCAGTGAGTCGGCAGGACTAGCGACGTATAATGAGCAGTTCTTC.

This clonotype has at least ten counts. One base away lies a much larger clone, so this may be a sequencing read error. V is TRBV20-1 and J is TRBJ2-1; 12 nucleotides match TRBD2. Looked up from germline, CDR1 is DFQATT and CDR2 is SNEGSKA (reference sequence). This CDR3 region has 17 residues. CDR3 in amino acids: CCARPLGLAGPYNEQFF. Written as DNA, the CDR3 is TGCTGTGCTAGACCCCTGGGACTAGCGGGTCCCTACAATGAGCAGTTCTTC.

This clonotype has a count of ten or more. The rearrangement uses TRBV6-1 and TRBJ1-2, with 9 bases that match TRBD1. The V segment lost 6 bases and the J segment 7 bases; nucleotides outside the gene matches: 9. The CDR3 has 14 residues. CDR1 and CDR2 (germline): MNHNS, SASEGT. CDR3 sequence: CASSSGTGIRGYTF. The CDR3 region has the DNA TGTGCCAGCAGCTCCGGGACAGGGATCCGTGGCTACACCTTC.

This clonotype was picked up many times. V usage is TRBV12-3 or TRBV12-4 and J usage is TRBJ2-1, with D perhaps TRBD1 (6 bases). This CDR3 is built from 14 residues. V was shortened by 1 base and J by 10 bases, with 14 bases between the two germline ends. DNA for the CDR3: TGTGCCAGCAGTTTAGGGGGGCCAGTGGAGGAGCAGTTCTTC. This encodes CASSLGGPVEEQFF.

This clonotype was counted at least ten times. V usage is TRBV25-1 and J usage is TRBJ1-3; TRBD1 matches at 7 bases. This CDR3 comprises 11 residues. The germline V gene has CDR1 MGHDK and CDR2 SYGVNS. V gave up 10 bases and J gave up 4 bases; unmatched junction bases: 1. CDR3 loop: CATGQGNTIYF. CDR3 DNA sequence: TGTGCCACGGGACAGGGAAACACCATATATTTT. Complete variable domain (other parts from reference TRBV25-1 and TRBJ1-3): EADIYQTPRYLVIGTGKKITLECSQTMGHDKMYWYQQDPGMELHLIHYSYGVNSTEKGDLSSESTVSRIRTEHFPLTLESARPSHTSQYLCATGQGNTIYFGEGSWLTVV.

This clonotype was observed many times. The V call is TRBV7-6, the J call TRBJ2-1, with 10 bases fitting TRBD2. Losses at the gene ends were 6 bases for V and 8 bases for J; bases not matched to a gene: 16. Germline V gene lookup returns CDR1 SGHVS and CDR2 FNYEAQ. This CDR3 is built from 17 residues. CDR3 nucleotides: TGTGCCAGCAGTCGACTCACGGGGAGCGGGAGGGCTGATGAGCAGTTCTTC. Its protein product is CASSRLTGSGRADEQFF.